This paragraph covers one T cell receptor (beta chain) sequence. The antigen this receptor binds is unknown. Base quality data are lacking; no much larger clone is found one base away. From the cysteine up to the phenylalanine, the CDR3 has a length of 13 residues. Only the CDR3 part of the read is kept: 39 bases, read in frame from the first base. V lost 6 bases and J lost 1 base; the stretch between them is 12 bases long. The germline V gene specifies SQVTM as CDR1 and ANQGSEA as CDR2. This entry comes from a study of blood T cell repertoires in COVID-19 (dated by TCRdb to the early 2020s). General notes on the study: Samples covering the acute and convalescent phases of COVID-19 were provided by collaborators in the United States, Italy and Spain. The prospective study material was composed of cDNA or gDNA derived from T cells, B-cell-depleted T cells, or PBMCs. Subjects who had been exposed to COVID-19, were actively infected with it, or had recovered from it provided the deeply sampled blood TCRbeta repertoires that made up the dataset. The repertoires were released in a freely available public database meant as a resource for research on the immune response to SARS-CoV-2. The samples were drawn from two sources: the first 160 participants of the ongoing ImmuneRACE study, and 950 to 1,500 subjects contributed by 6 global collaborators. The sample metadata nearly always contained a de-identified subject ID, COVID-19 status, age in years and sex. HLA class I and class II types, where available, came from metadata supplied by the sample provider rather than from assay-based typing. Study-level results and caveats: The amount of clinical and demographic metadata varied by source and participant and was provided uncurated.

The collaborating institutions used their own protocols to collect whole blood in K2EDTA tubes. For TCRbeta analysis, collaborators shipped samples as frozen whole blood, isolated PBMCs, or DNA extracted from either of those sample types. TCRbeta CDR3 regions were amplified from genomic DNA using the immunoSEQ Assay, a bias-controlled multiplex PCR. Concerning the study's data processing: The number of nucleated cells in each sample was estimated by amplification of reference gene primers within the assay. Sequence reads were collapsed and filtered to measure the absolute abundance of every unique TCRbeta CDR3 rearrangement. For each sample, productive Simpson clonality was calculated by taking the square root of Simpson's diversity index across productive rearrangements. TCRdb retrieved this table from immuneACCESS and kept in-frame rearrangements only. Not all clones are present; in checked studies, unresolved V genes account for under half, and no reason is known for the remainder. That table furnishes V, J and clone size, whereas the DNA furnished D and trimming. This sample holds some 83,000 clones; approximately 84% were observed only once. In total, the top ten clones hold 5.8% of the sample.

The sequence derives from a man aged 55 to 69 with active or convalescent COVID-19. Sequencing was done on a sample of peripheral blood. The rearranged segments are TRBV29-1 and TRBJ1-1, with TRBD1 tentatively as D gene (6 bases match). The CDR3 protein: CSVADRRNTEAFF. The DNA sequence is TGCAGCGTGGCCGACAGGCGGAACACTGAAGCTTTCTTT.